These 18 T cell receptor beta chains came from one sample sequenced in a study of beta chain features in type 1 diabetes. The study's findings and limits: A moderate, significant TCRB CDR3 shortening appeared in type 1 diabetes across four CD4+ subsets.

What was sequenced were expressed TCRB transcripts, since all of the isolated RNA had been reverse transcribed. Profiling relied on immunoSEQ multiplex PCR, and the TCRdb table lists in-frame clones only, not all of them. The sample lists 550,000 to 850,000 clones, roughly 12% occurring once. No antigen has been identified for these receptors. Sequencing input: naive CD4+ T cells from blood. These receptors originate from a man aged 18 to 29 with type 1 diabetes.

The rearrangement links TRBV11-1 to TRBJ1-6, with D perhaps matching TRBD1 (5 bases). The germline V gene has CDR1 SGHAT and CDR2 FQDESV (reference sequence). The length of the CDR3 is 17 residues. Trimming removed 5 bases at V and 2 bases at J, with 16 bases between. The CDR3 region has the DNA TGTGCCAGCAGCCAACCGGGACTAAGCCCCTATAATTCACCCCTCCACTTT. Protein product: CASSQPGLSPYNSPLHF. The full variable domain, rest sourced from reference TRBV11-1 and TRBJ1-6, is EAEVAQSPRYKITEKSQAVAFWCDPISGHATLYWYRQILGQGPELLVQFQDESVVDDSQLPKDRFSAERLKGVDSTLKIQPAELGDSAMYLCASSQPGLSPYNSPLHFGNGTRLTVT.

This clone was seen a handful of times. This chain's CDR3 is CAGEDGDYGYTF. CDR3 DNA sequence: TGTGCCGGGGAGGACGGAGACTATGGCTACACCTTC. V gene TRBV30 combines with J gene TRBJ1-2; D not resolved. The CDR3 consists of 12 residues. The V end lost 8 bases, the J end lost 3 bases, and 13 bases lay between the germline ends. The V gene's germline CDR1 is GTSNPN and CDR2 SVGIG (reference sequence).

This clone turned up a few times. The chain employs TRBV28 and TRBJ2-5, with D possibly being TRBD2 (6 bases). The CDR3 spans 13 residues. Germline V CDR1 and CDR2: MDHEN, SYDVKM. V dropped 5 bases and J dropped 6 bases, with 13 bases sitting between them. This CDR3 is CASSTTSLQTQYF. The CDR3 DNA follows: TGTGCCAGCAGTACTACTAGCTTGCAGACCCAGTACTTC. Filled out from reference TRBV28 and TRBJ2-5, the complete variable domain reads DVKVTQSSRYLVKRTGEKVFLECVQDMDHENMFWYRQDPGLGLRLIYFSYDVKMKEKGDIPEGYSVSREKKERFSLILESASTNQTSMYLCASSTTSLQTQYFGPGTRLLVL.

The genes are TRBV5-1 and TRBJ1-2, with D tentatively TRBD1 (6 bases). The length of the CDR3 is 12 residues. From germline, CDR1 is SGHRS and CDR2 YFSETQ. Deletions cut 5 bases from V and 4 bases from J, with 9 bases between. CDR3 sequence (DNA): TGCGCCAGCAGTATGACAGGCTATGGCTACACCTTC. It encodes CASSMTGYGYTF.

This rearrangement joins TRBV28 to TRBJ2-3; 8 bases map to TRBD2. There are 14 residues in the CDR3. The junction had 2 bases not matched to a gene; V was cut back by 6 bases and J by 0 bases. The germline CDR1 and CDR2 sequences are MDHEN and SYDVKM. The CDR3 loop reads CASSRGGSTDTQYF. The CDR3 region has the DNA TGTGCCAGCAGCCGGGGGGGAAGCACAGATACGCAGTATTTT. Filled out from reference TRBV28 and TRBJ2-3, the complete variable domain reads DVKVTQSSRYLVKRTGEKVFLECVQDMDHENMFWYRQDPGLGLRLIYFSYDVKMKEKGDIPEGYSVSREKKERFSLILESASTNQTSMYLCASSRGGSTDTQYFGPGTRLTVL.

This clone appeared a few times. The gene calls are TRBV19 and TRBJ1-5, with D tentatively TRBD1 (6 bases). CDR3 length equals 14 residues. V was cut by 0 bases and J by 4 bases, with 7 bases left in between. The germline CDR1 and CDR2 sequences are LNHDA and SQIVND (reference sequence). Written as DNA, the CDR3 is TGTGCCAGTAGTATAGACAGGGGAAATCAGCCCCAGCATTTT. Its protein product is CASSIDRGNQPQHF.

This clone has a handful of counts. This chain uses TRBV5-1 with TRBJ2-2, with D hard to call. This CDR3 region has 12 residues. Germline-derived CDR1 and CDR2 are SGHRS and YFSETQ. Trimming cost V 0 bases and J 6 bases, with 3 bases left between them. CDR3 loop: CASSLDSGELFF. The CDR3, as DNA: TGCGCCAGCAGCTTGGATTCCGGGGAGCTGTTTTTT.

The CDR3 nucleotides are TGTGCCAGCAGCACTCAGGGAACGAACACCGGGGAGCTGTTTTTT. Its protein is CASSTQGTNTGELFF. V and J are TRBV2 and TRBJ2-2; TRBD1 is a possible D gene (5 bases). V gave up 6 bases and J gave up 0 bases, with 11 bases separating them. This CDR3 contains 15 residues. Per germline, CDR1 SNHLY and CDR2 FYNNEI.

The chain couples TRBV15 to TRBJ2-1, with 14 bases aligning to TRBD2. The CDR3 spans 18 residues. From germline, CDR1 is LNHNV and CDR2 YYDKDF (reference sequence). With V trimmed by 0 bases and J by 15 bases, 16 bases remained unmatched. CDR3: CATSREMGLAGVRGLLFF. The CDR3 coding sequence is TGTGCCACCAGCAGAGAAATGGGACTAGCGGGGGTACGAGGGTTACTGTTCTTC.

This clone was detected a few times. This chain connects TRBV7-9 to TRBJ2-1; a possible D gene is TRBD1 (5 bases). The ends were cut back, 6 bases at V and 6 bases at J, with 24 bases in the middle. The germline V gene has CDR1 SEHNR and CDR2 FQNEAQ (reference sequence). CDR3 length equals 17 residues. CDR3 region: CASRSPPGSSVSNEQFF. The CDR3 region has the DNA TGTGCCAGCAGATCCCCCCCAGGGTCATCCGTCTCCAATGAGCAGTTCTTC.

This clone was detected only a few times. The rearrangement joins TRBV6-5 to TRBJ1-5; D possibly corresponds to TRBD1 (5 bases). This CDR3 spans 14 amino acids. Germline CDR1 and CDR2: MNHEY and SVGAGI. V lost 8 bases and J lost 4, with 15 bases in between. CDR3 in DNA: TGTGCCAGCCAACCCCAGAGGGGTAATCAGCCCCAGCATTTT. As protein: CASQPQRGNQPQHF.

The V gene is TRBV6-5, the J gene TRBJ1-5; D unresolved. Germline loops: CDR1 MNHEY, CDR2 SVGAGI. The V end was cut by 5 bases, the J end by 0 bases, with 11 bases between. The CDR3 consists of 15 residues. For the CDR3, the DNA is TGTGCCAGCAGTCTCCTAGCGGTTAGCAATCAGCCCCAGCATTTT. Residues: CASSLLAVSNQPQHF.

This chain joins TRBV7-3 and TRBJ2-4; 7 bases are shared with TRBD1. Germline values: CDR1 SGHTA, CDR2 FQGTGA. There are 15 residues in the CDR3. Trimming removed 5 bases from V and 15 bases from J; junction bases left unmatched: 19. This chain's CDR3 is CASSPGGLAVHPRYF. The CDR3 DNA reads TGTGCCAGCAGCCCAGGGGGTCTGGCAGTTCACCCTCGGTACTTC.

This clone was observed a handful of times. The chain couples TRBV5-1 to TRBJ2-3; maybe TRBD1 (6 bases). CDR1 is SGHRS and CDR2 is YFSETQ in the germline V gene. Between the trimmed V and J ends, which lost 5 bases and 4 bases, there was a span of 8 bases. This CDR3 spans 12 amino acids. CDR3 DNA sequence: TGCGCCAGCAGATGGACAGCAGATACGCAGTATTTT. It yields the protein CASRWTADTQYF.

As DNA, the CDR3 is TGTGCCAGCAGCTTAACCTCGACAGGGGACAATCAGCCCCAGCATTTT. This encodes CASSLTSTGDNQPQHF. This sequence joins TRBV7-9 and TRBJ1-5; 8 positions match TRBD1. Germline CDR1 reads SEHNR; CDR2 reads FQNEAQ (reference sequence). The J segment lost 3 bases and the V segment lost 2 bases, leaving 6 bases of the junction unmatched. The CDR3 runs to 16 residues.

This clone was recorded a few times. The chain carries TRBV2 and TRBJ1-5; D is unclear. This CDR3 is built from 13 residues. The ends were cut back, 6 bases at V and 5 bases at J, with 11 bases in the middle. Germline V gives CDR1 SNHLY, CDR2 FYNNEI. The CDR3 is CASRGLIYQPQHF. CDR3 in DNA: TGTGCCAGCAGAGGGCTCATATATCAGCCCCAGCATTTT.

This sequence joins TRBV18 and TRBJ2-7; D is perhaps TRBD2 (7 bases). The CDR3 is 14 residues long. With 6 bases removed from V and 4 bases from J, the gap between germline ends came to 16 bases. Germline CDR1 is KGHSH and CDR2 is LQKENI. The CDR3 reads CASSSSGGQYEQYF. CDR3 nucleotides: TGTGCCAGCTCCTCGTCGGGGGGCCAGTACGAGCAGTACTTC.

The genes are TRBV11-3 and TRBJ2-3, with D possibly being TRBD1 (5 bases). The CDR3 loop spans 13 amino acids. Trimming took 2 bases from V and 5 from J, leaving 8 bases between them. Germline V gives CDR1 SGHNT, CDR2 YENEEA. CDR3 loop: CASSLQGKDTQYF. The CDR3 DNA reads TGTGCCAGCAGCTTACAGGGTAAAGATACGCAGTATTTT.